Listed below are T cell receptor beta chains from one sample, sequenced in a study of beta chain features in type 1 diabetes. Produced via immunoSEQ multiplex PCR; TCRdb's table is partial and in-frame only. This sample has roughly 260,000 clones, with 9.5% to 13% found just once. Sequenced: naive CD4+ T cells from blood. Receptor source: a man aged 25-45 years with type 1 diabetes. Both conserved end residues are part of each CDR3. A D gene is named only where the DNA matches it firmly. Clone size, where shown, is once, few, many, or a class for clones that have expanded.

TRBV18	TRBJ1-1	few	TRBD1	TGTGCCAGCTCACCAGGACAGGGCAACACTGAAGCTTTCTTT	CASSPGQGNTEAFF
TRBV7-3	TRBJ2-1	few	.	TGTGCCAGCAGCTTACTCGGGACTTCCAATGAGCAGTTCTTC	CASSLLGTSNEQFF
TRBV5-1	TRBJ1-2	.	TRBD1	TGCGCCAGCAGCTTGGATCAGGGGGCGGAAGGCTACACCTTC	CASSLDQGAEGYTF
TRBV28	TRBJ2-3	.	.	TGTGCCAGCATTAACCCGGGCGGGGATACGCAGTATTTT	CASINPGGDTQYF
TRBV15	TRBJ1-1	.	TRBD1	TGTGCCACCAGCAGACAGACAGGGGATTATGAAGCTTTCTTT	CATSRQTGDYEAFF
TRBV4-1	TRBJ2-5	.	.	TGCGCCAGCAGCCAGCACAGGGTGGCGGCGGAGACCCAGTACTTC	CASSQHRVAAETQYF
TRBV30	TRBJ2-5	.	TRBD2	TGTGCCTGGAGTGTACGTCTGACTAGCGGGGGAGGGGAGACCCAGTACTTC	CAWSVRLTSGGGETQYF
TRBV4-3	TRBJ2-1	few	TRBD1	TGCGCCAGCAGCCAAGAAGGACAGGGGAGATACAATGAGCAGTTCTTC	CASSQEGQGRYNEQFF
TRBV2	TRBJ2-2	few	.	TGTGCCAGCGCGGGACGGAGCAACACCGGGGAGCTGTTTTTT	CASAGRSNTGELFF
TRBV18	TRBJ2-5	.	TRBD1	TGTGCCAGCTCACAGGGACAGATATACCAAGAGACCCAGTACTTC	CASSQGQIYQETQYF
TRBV4-1	TRBJ2-7	.	.	TGCGCCAGTTCCAGAATCCCCACATACGAGCAGTACTTC	CASSRIPTYEQYF
TRBV5-1	TRBJ2-1	.	.	TGCGCCAGCAGCTTGCCGGGGGATGAGCAGTTCTTC	CASSLPGDEQFF
TRBV2	TRBJ1-6	few	.	TGTGCCAGCACCCCGGAGAGCTCCTATAATTCACCCCTCCACTTT	CASTPESSYNSPLHF
TRBV7-8	TRBJ1-5	few	.	TGTGCCAGCAGCTTTTTGAAGGAGAGCAATCAGCCCCAGCATTTT	CASSFLKESNQPQHF
TRBV5-1	TRBJ1-6	few	.	TGCGCCAGCAGCTTGGCCGGGTCGAGATATAATTCACCCCTCCACTTT	CASSLAGSRYNSPLHF
TRBV9	TRBJ2-2	.	TRBD2	TGTGCCAGCAGCGTTCTAGCGGAGATTAACACCGGGGAGCTGTTTTTT	CASSVLAEINTGELFF
TRBV5-4	TRBJ1-1	few	.	TGTGCCAGCACCCTGAGGCTGGAGGACACTGAAGCTTTCTTT	CASTLRLEDTEAFF
TRBV21-1	TRBJ2-5	few	.	TGTGCCAGCAGCCCCCAAGCGGGGGCCTCTCAAGAGACCCAGTACTTC	CASSPQAGASQETQYF
TRBV5-1	TRBJ2-7	.	.	TGCGCCAGCAGCCTTCCGGACTACACTCTTCCCTACGAGCAGTACTTC	CASSLPDYTLPYEQYF
TRBV5-1	TRBJ2-3	few	TRBD2	TGCGCCAGCGAGCAATCGGGGGGGCCAGGAGATACGCAGTATTTT	CASEQSGGPGDTQYF
TRBV4-2	TRBJ2-5	few	TRBD2	TGTGCCAGCAGCCTTTCGGGACTAGGGAAAGAGACCCAGTACTTC	CASSLSGLGKETQYF
TRBV9	TRBJ2-6	.	.	TGTGCCAGCAGCGTAGAGGGGTCTGGGGCCAACGTCCTGACTTTC	CASSVEGSGANVLTF
TRBV4-1	TRBJ1-5	.	.	TGCGCCAGCAGCCTCACGGAGGTTACGGGAGAGCCCCAGCATTTT	CASSLTEVTGEPQHF
TRBV4-1	TRBJ1-4	.	.	TGCGCCAGCAGCCAGGCGGGACTCGGAGCAACTAATGAAAAACTGTTTTTT	CASSQAGLGATNEKLFF
TRBV29-1	TRBJ1-1	few	.	TGCAGCGTACACAGGGTGAACACTGAAGCTTTCTTT	CSVHRVNTEAFF
TRBV29-1	TRBJ1-1	.	.	TGCAGCGTTGCGACGGGAAACACTGAAGCTTTCTTT	CSVATGNTEAFF
TRBV7-3	TRBJ2-5	.	.	TGTGCCAGCAGCCGCCAGGCCACTGGGGAGACCCAGTACTTC	CASSRQATGETQYF
TRBV29-1	TRBJ2-5	few	.	TGCAGCGTGGGGGACACGTACCAAGAGACCCAGTACTTC	CSVGDTYQETQYF
TRBV11-2	TRBJ2-2	few	.	TGTGCCAGCAGCTTCGGTTCCGGGGAGCTGTTTTTT	CASSFGSGELFF
TRBV18	TRBJ2-5	few	.	TGTGCCAGCTCACCTCCCCGAGAGACCCAGTACTTC	CASSPPRETQYF
TRBV29-1	TRBJ1-1	few	.	TGCAGCGTTGTGGGCAGGGTGAACACTGAAGCTTTCTTT	CSVVGRVNTEAFF
TRBV29-1	TRBJ2-5	.	.	TGCAGCGTTGTCGGCGGCAGGGGCGGGGAGACCCAGTACTTC	CSVVGGRGGETQYF